These 15 T cell receptor beta chains share one sample of origin, sequenced in a study of blood T cell repertoires in COVID-19 (dated by TCRdb to 2018 to 2020). Library prep was done by the immunoSEQ multiplex PCR assay. This immuneACCESS table, as held by TCRdb, lists in-frame sequences with V and J called but not all clones. Of the missing ones, under half trace to an unresolved V gene in checked studies; the others have no known cause. The sample has 200,000 to 250,000 clones on record, 82% of them singletons. The ten biggest clones cover 12% of the sample. Sequences were obtained from peripheral blood. Source of these receptors: a woman in her 40s with acute or convalescent COVID-19.

The gene calls are TRBV7-2 and TRBJ2-7; 8 nucleotides match TRBD2. From germline, CDR1 is SGHTA and CDR2 FQGNSA. CDR3 length equals 15 residues. V lost 1 base and J lost 0; bases outside the gene matches: 2. CDR3 in amino acids: CASSLEAGASYEQYF. The CDR3 DNA reads TGTGCCAGCAGCTTAGAAGCGGGAGCCTCCTACGAGCAGTACTTC.

About this clone itself: One end of the junction varies from germline; a read error may be responsible. The chain carries TRBV19 and TRBJ1-1; D unresolved. The germline V gene encodes CDR1 LNHDA and CDR2 SQIVND (reference sequence). This CDR3 comprises 13 residues. The CDR3 here is CTSRSGLEAEAFF. In DNA, the CDR3 is TGTACCAGTAGAAGTGGACTCGAGGCTGAAGCTTTCTTT.

The V and J genes are TRBV19 and TRBJ1-5; 11 bases are a match to TRBD1. Germline trimming cut 8 bases from V and 0 bases from J; bases unmatched to any gene: 9. Germline CDR1 is LNHDA and CDR2 is SQIVND (reference sequence). The length of the CDR3 is 17 residues. CDR3 sequence (DNA): TGTGCCAGTGCGGACAGGGGGCTTACCATTAGCAATCAGCCCCAGCATTTT. Encoded protein: CASADRGLTISNQPQHF.

A note on this clone: The junction departs from the called germline gene at one end, perhaps through a read error. This rearrangement joins TRBV6-5 to TRBJ2-1, with TRBD2 matching over 12 bases. Germline values: CDR1 MNHEY, CDR2 SVGAGI. The CDR3 has 13 amino acids. The CDR3 loop is CATMILAGGMQLF. The CDR3 nucleotides are TGTGCCACCATGATTCTAGCGGGAGGGATGCAGCTCTTC.

The chain combines TRBV24-1 with TRBJ2-3; perhaps TRBD2 as D (6 bases). In germline, CDR1 is KGHDR, CDR2 SFDVKD. The V end lost 3 bases, the J end lost 1 base, and 16 bases lay between the germline ends. The CDR3 has 17 amino acids. CDR3 sequence (DNA): TGTGCCACCAGTGATCCGGGACTGCCTGGAGGCACAGATACGCAGTATTTT. As protein: CATSDPGLPGGTDTQYF.

The chain employs TRBV6-6 and TRBJ2-1; unclear D gene. The V end lost 5 bases, the J end lost 9 bases, and 11 bases lay between the germline ends. Per germline, CDR1 MNHNY and CDR2 SVGAGI (reference sequence). The CDR3 extends over 12 amino acids. The CDR3 is CASSQFYGEQFF. CDR3 bases: TGTGCCAGCAGTCAGTTTTACGGTGAGCAGTTCTTC.

The chain combines TRBV18 with TRBJ2-2; 7 bases are a match to TRBD1. The CDR3 has 15 residues. Trimming at V came to 1 base and at J to 2 bases, leaving 1 base not matched to a gene. CDR1 is KGHSH, CDR2 LQKENI, per germline. This CDR3 reads CASSPRQGNTGELFF. In DNA form, the CDR3 reads TGTGCCAGCTCACCACGACAGGGAAACACCGGGGAGCTGTTTTTT.

Turning to this clone: Given a much more abundant clone one base away, this may be a read error. This chain joins TRBV5-6 and TRBJ1-6; 11 bases are shared with TRBD1. The trim removed 4 bases at V and 8 bases at J, leaving 2 bases unmatched. Germline V gene lookup returns CDR1 SGHDT and CDR2 YYEEEE. The CDR3 is made up of 14 amino acids. The DNA for the CDR3 is TGTGCCAGCAGCCGGGACAGGGGGGATTCACCCCTCCACTTT. Protein sequence: CASSRDRGDSPLHF.

The chain joins TRBV9 to TRBJ2-1; TRBD2 aligns across 7 bases. The germline V gene has CDR1 SGDLS and CDR2 YYNGEE. Unmatched junction bases numbered 13, after V lost 0 bases and J lost 7 bases. The CDR3 contains 17 residues. CDR3 residues: CASSVGAGPRGGNEQFF. In nucleotides, the CDR3 is TGTGCCAGCAGCGTAGGTGCGGGACCAAGGGGAGGGAATGAGCAGTTCTTC. The whole variable domain, remainder taken from reference TRBV9 and TRBJ2-1, is DSGVTQTPKHLITATGQRVTLRCSPRSGDLSVYWYQQSLDQGLQFLIQYYNGEERAKGNILERFSAQQFPDLHSELNLSSLELGDSALYFCASSVGAGPRGGNEQFFGPGTRLTVL.

The rearrangement uses TRBV5-1 and TRBJ1-4; TRBD1 might be the D (5 bases). Germline V gene data show CDR1 as SGHRS and CDR2 as YFSETQ. Trimming shortened V by 4 bases and J by 3 bases, and 16 bases separated the two germline ends. The CDR3 has 16 amino acids. Written as DNA, the CDR3 is TGCGCCAGCAGCCCGCGATCCGGGACTGCTAATGAAAAACTGTTTTTT. Translated: CASSPRSGTANEKLFF.

The V and J genes are TRBV2 and TRBJ2-4; tentative D call: TRBD1 (6 bases). The V gene lost 6 bases and the J gene lost 0 bases, with 21 bases spanning the gap. Germline loops: CDR1 SNHLY, CDR2 FYNNEI. This CDR3 has 18 residues. The CDR3 spells CASSPFLDRTLAKNIQYF. The CDR3 DNA follows: TGTGCCAGCAGCCCCTTCCTGGACAGAACCTTAGCCAAAAACATTCAGTACTTC. The variable domain in full, completed from reference TRBV2 and TRBJ2-4, reads EPEVTQTPSHQVTQMGQEVILRCVPISNHLYFYWYRQILGQKVEFLVSFYNNEISEKSEIFDDQFSVERPDGSNFTLKIRSTKLEDSAMYFCASSPFLDRTLAKNIQYFGAGTRLSVL.

This chain links TRBV5-1 with TRBJ1-1; the D gene is possibly TRBD1 (6 bases). Germline CDR1 SGHRS, CDR2 YFSETQ. The CDR3 loop spans 17 amino acids. V shed 1 base and J shed 0 bases, with 16 bases lying between them. CDR3 nucleotide sequence: TGCGCCAGCAGCTTGCGGGGGGCTGAGTTGATGAACACTGAAGCTTTCTTT. This translates into CASSLRGAELMNTEAFF.

The V and J genes are TRBV6-5 and TRBJ1-5; TRBD1 aligns across 11 bases. Looked up from germline, CDR1 is MNHEY and CDR2 is SVGAGI. The CDR3 sequence is 15 residues long. V dropped 5 bases and J dropped 3; count of bases not matched to a gene: 3. CDR3: CASSRTGGVNQPQHF. The DNA for the CDR3 is TGTGCCAGCAGTAGGACAGGGGGCGTCAATCAGCCCCAGCATTTT.

The rearrangement links TRBV6-5 to TRBJ1-2; 10 positions agree with TRBD1. The CDR3 has 13 residues. The V gene end was trimmed by 4 bases and the J gene end by 14 bases; junction bases not matched to a gene: 10. Germline CDR1 MNHEY, CDR2 SVGAGI. The CDR3 DNA reads TGTGCCAGCAGTTTACTCCGGGGACAGGGGCTAACCTTC. It is translated as CASSLLRGQGLTF.

This clone was counted a few times. The J gene is TRBJ1-1, the V gene TRBV5-1, with D possibly matching TRBD1 (6 bases). V was shortened by 4 bases and J by 0 bases, with 19 bases between the two germline ends. The V gene's germline CDR1 is SGHRS and CDR2 YFSETQ. The CDR3 is made up of 17 amino acids. The CDR3 sequence: CASSRQGSVLLNTEAFF. DNA of the CDR3: TGCGCCAGCAGCCGTCAGGGGTCGGTTCTTTTGAACACTGAAGCTTTCTTT.